Each of the 11 T cell receptor beta chains below was sequenced from the same sample in a study of identical twins. TCRdb processed the 5' RACE reads anew with MiXCR; each CDR3 protein has one entry. The data hold approximately 500,000 distinct CDR3 sequences, with approximately 14% observed a single time. The same sample was also used in a study of yellow fever vaccine responses in identical twins.

Source material: CD4+ T cells sorted from blood. The receptors stem from a woman under 30 in good health.

This clonotype was observed a handful of times. The chain carries TRBV3-1 and TRBJ2-3; D call uncertain. Germline-derived CDR1 and CDR2 are LGHDT and YNNKEL (reference sequence). The CDR3 is made up of 13 amino acids. The V end lost 1 base, the J end lost 10 bases, and 12 bases lay between the germline ends. The CDR3 is CASSQVVRLAQYF. In DNA, the CDR3 is TGTGCCAGCAGCCAAGTAGTCAGGTTGGCGCAGTATTTT.

This chain uses TRBV28 with TRBJ2-5, with 8 positions matching TRBD2. Germline V gene lookup returns CDR1 MDHEN and CDR2 SYDVKM. The CDR3 loop spans 16 amino acids. The trim removed 1 base at V and 4 bases at J, leaving 8 bases unmatched. CDR3 sequence reads: CASSLSIAGYPETQYF. The CDR3 nucleotides read TGTGCCAGCAGTTTATCGATAGCGGGGTACCCAGAGACCCAGTACTTC.

This clonotype was seen a few times. The CDR3 coding sequence is TGCAGTGCTACCGCACGTCGTGAGCAGTTCTTC. Translated, it gives CSATARREQFF. This chain joins TRBV20-1 and TRBJ2-1; D gene ambiguous. The CDR3 has 11 amino acids. Germline CDR1 reads DFQATT; CDR2 reads SNEGSKA (reference sequence). V gave up 4 bases and J gave up 9 bases, with 10 bases separating them.

This chain joins TRBV28 and TRBJ2-5; tentatively, D is TRBD1 (7 bases). The germline CDR1 and CDR2 sequences are MDHEN and SYDVKM. The V gene lost 5 bases and the J gene lost 4 bases, with 17 bases spanning the gap. The CDR3 extends over 15 amino acids. This CDR3 is CASSGSGGAGETQYF. For the CDR3, the DNA is TGTGCCAGCAGTGGTTCAGGGGGAGCGGGAGAGACCCAGTACTTC. The whole variable domain, remainder taken from reference TRBV28 and TRBJ2-5, is DVKVTQSSRYLVKRTGEKVFLECVQDMDHENMFWYRQDPGLGLRLIYFSYDVKMKEKGDIPEGYSVSREKKERFSLILESASTNQTSMYLCASSGSGGAGETQYFGPGTRLLVL.

V usage is TRBV20-1 and J usage is TRBJ1-1; TRBD1 matches 8 bases. Germline V CDR1 and CDR2: DFQATT, SNEGSKA (reference sequence). Trimming removed 3 bases from V and 9 bases from J; junction bases left unmatched: 6. CDR3 length equals 12 residues. The CDR3 DNA sequence: TGCAGTGCTAGGGCACAGGGGGTCAAAGCTTTCTTT. This codes for CSARAQGVKAFF.

The V gene is TRBV4-1, the J gene TRBJ2-3; D possibly corresponds to TRBD2 (6 bases). The germline V gene has CDR1 MGHRA and CDR2 YSYEKL. Between the trimmed V and J ends, which lost 8 bases and 6 bases, there was a span of 18 bases. The CDR3 is made up of 14 amino acids. The CDR3 sequence: CASRMAGLTDTQYF. The CDR3 nucleotides read TGCGCCAGCCGGATGGCGGGGTTGACGGATACGCAGTATTTT.

This clonotype was seen many times. The chain has TRBV4-1 and TRBJ2-3; 7 bases are shared with TRBD2. Trimming removed 4 bases from V and 2 bases from J; junction bases left unmatched: 9. Germline CDR1 and CDR2: MGHRA and YSYEKL. The CDR3 has 16 residues. The CDR3 DNA sequence: TGCGCCAGCAGCCTCGATAGCGGGCTCTACACAGATACGCAGTATTTT. Translating it yields CASSLDSGLYTDTQYF.

The chain recombines TRBV19 with TRBJ2-1; TRBD2 is a possible D gene (5 bases). V was cut by 0 bases and J by 7 bases, with 7 bases left in between. Germline assignment: CDR1 LNHDA and CDR2 SQIVND (reference sequence). The CDR3 is made up of 13 amino acids. CDR3 bases: TGTGCCAGTAGTATAGATGGCGGGAATGAGCAGTTCTTC. The encoded protein is CASSIDGGNEQFF.

This clonotype was counted between two and nine times. This chain links TRBV6-1 with TRBJ1-1; D perhaps matches TRBD1 (6 bases). This CDR3 is built from 13 residues. The germline V and J ends were trimmed by 6 bases and 4 bases, with 12 bases remaining between them. Germline V lookup: CDR1 MNHNS, CDR2 SASEGT. In DNA, the CDR3 is TGTGCCAGCAGGAAGGAGGGGGTCACTGAAGCTTTCTTT. As protein: CASRKEGVTEAFF.

This rearrangement joins TRBV11-2 to TRBJ2-5; 11 nucleotides line up with TRBD2. There are 15 residues in the CDR3. V was pared by 5 bases and J by 7 bases, with 9 bases of the junction left unmatched. CDR1 is SGHAT and CDR2 is FQNNGV in the germline V gene. CDR3 loop: CASSQLAGARLTQYF. CDR3 nucleotide sequence: TGTGCCAGCAGCCAACTAGCGGGGGCCCGATTGACCCAGTACTTC.

There are a few counts of this clonotype. The rearrangement links TRBV2 to TRBJ2-7, with D possibly called TRBD1 or TRBD2 (5 bases each). Germline CDR1 and CDR2: SNHLY and FYNNEI. The germline V and J ends were trimmed by 6 bases and 4 bases, with 10 bases remaining between them. The CDR3 is 12 residues long. The CDR3 sequence: CASRGDLYEQYV. CDR3 sequence (DNA): TGTGCCAGCAGAGGGGACCTGTACGAGCAGTACGTC.